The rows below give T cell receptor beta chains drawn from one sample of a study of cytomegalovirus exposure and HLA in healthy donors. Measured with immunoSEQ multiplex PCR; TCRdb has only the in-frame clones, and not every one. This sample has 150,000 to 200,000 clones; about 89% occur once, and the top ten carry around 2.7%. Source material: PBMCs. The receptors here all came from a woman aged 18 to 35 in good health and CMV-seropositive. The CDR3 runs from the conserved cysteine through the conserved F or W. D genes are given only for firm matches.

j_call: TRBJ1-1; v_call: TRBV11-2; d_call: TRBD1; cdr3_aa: CASSRWGTAMNTEAFF
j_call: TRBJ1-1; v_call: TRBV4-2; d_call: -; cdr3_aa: CASSQAGPGLLRDTEAFF
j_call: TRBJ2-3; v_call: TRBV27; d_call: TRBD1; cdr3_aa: CAGIIRDRYTDTQYF
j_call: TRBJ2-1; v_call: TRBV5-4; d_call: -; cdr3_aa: CASSLVGASNNEQFF
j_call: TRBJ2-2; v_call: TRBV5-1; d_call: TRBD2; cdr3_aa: CASSLAFSSAGGEADGELFF
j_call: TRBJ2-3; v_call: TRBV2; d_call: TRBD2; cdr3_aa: CASSDNLAGGLLNF
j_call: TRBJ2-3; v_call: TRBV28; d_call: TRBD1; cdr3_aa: CASSIMTGSDTQYF
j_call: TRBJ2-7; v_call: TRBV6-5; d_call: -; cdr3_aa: CASSKSGIYEQYF
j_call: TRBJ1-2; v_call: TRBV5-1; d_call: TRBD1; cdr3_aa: CASSVDREYGYTF
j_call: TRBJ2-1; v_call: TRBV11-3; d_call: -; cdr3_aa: CASSLDPLLGEQFF
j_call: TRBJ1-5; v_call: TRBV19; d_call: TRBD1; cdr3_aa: CASSIEQGRSSNQPQHF
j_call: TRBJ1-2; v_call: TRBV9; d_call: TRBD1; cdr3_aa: CASSHPRDRVDEGYTF
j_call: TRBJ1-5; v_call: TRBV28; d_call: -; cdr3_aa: CASSFGNQPQHF
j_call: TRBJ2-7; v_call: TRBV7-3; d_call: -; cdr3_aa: CASSPRGGGREQYF
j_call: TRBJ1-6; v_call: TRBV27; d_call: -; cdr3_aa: CASSLTGSYNSPLHF
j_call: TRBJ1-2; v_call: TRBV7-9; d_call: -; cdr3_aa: CASSLGGNRVMRGYTF
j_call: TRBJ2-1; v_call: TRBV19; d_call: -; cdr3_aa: CASSIGQNEQFF
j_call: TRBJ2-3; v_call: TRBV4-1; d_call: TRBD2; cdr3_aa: CASSQEGASGATDTQYF
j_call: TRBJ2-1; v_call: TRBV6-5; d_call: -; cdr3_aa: CASSYLPRDNEQFF
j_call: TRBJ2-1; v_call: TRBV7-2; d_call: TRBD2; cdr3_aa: CASSLAGLPTSGRNEQFF
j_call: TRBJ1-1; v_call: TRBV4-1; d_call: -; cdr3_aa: CASSQGRAGFRPLRNTEAFF
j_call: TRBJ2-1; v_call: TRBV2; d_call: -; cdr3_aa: CASSDDNSEQFF
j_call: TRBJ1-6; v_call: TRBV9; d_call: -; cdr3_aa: CASSVSTGTSNSPLHF
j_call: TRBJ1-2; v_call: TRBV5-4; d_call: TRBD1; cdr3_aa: CASSLRTGVGYTF
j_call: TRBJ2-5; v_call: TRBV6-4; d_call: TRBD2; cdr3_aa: CASSDSTGGPGTQYF
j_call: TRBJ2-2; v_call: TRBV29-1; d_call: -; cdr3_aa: CSATGSLGGELFF
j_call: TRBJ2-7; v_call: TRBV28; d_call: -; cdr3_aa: CASRTGTPSSYEQYF
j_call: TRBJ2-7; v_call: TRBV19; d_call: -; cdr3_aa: CASSFGGGGEQYF
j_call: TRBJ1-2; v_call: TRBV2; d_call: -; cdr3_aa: CASREQFGYTF
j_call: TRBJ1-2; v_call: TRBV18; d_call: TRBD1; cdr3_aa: CASSLPGQPNYGYTF
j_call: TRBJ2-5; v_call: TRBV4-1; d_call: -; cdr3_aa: CASSQLGGQETQYF
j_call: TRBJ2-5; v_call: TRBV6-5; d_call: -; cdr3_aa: CASRGTAETQYF
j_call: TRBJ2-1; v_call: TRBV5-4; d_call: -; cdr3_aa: CASCDRANNEQFF
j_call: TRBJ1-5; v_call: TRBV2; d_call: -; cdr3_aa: CASSRVLNQPQHF
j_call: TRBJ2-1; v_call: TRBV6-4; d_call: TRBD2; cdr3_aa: CASSDLAGEQFF
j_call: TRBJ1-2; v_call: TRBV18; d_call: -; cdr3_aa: CASSPLHSGELGSYTF
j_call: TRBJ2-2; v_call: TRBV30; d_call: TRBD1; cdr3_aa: CAWTRQGLSGELFF
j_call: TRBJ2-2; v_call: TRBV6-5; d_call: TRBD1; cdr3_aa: CASRKQGAGELFF
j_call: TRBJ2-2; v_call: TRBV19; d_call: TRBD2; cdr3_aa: CASSPLAGGPGTGELFF
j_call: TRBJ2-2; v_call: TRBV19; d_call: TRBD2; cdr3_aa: CASTISHRGRGGTNTGELFF
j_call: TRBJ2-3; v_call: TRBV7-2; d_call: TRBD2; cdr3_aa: CASSLMASGSTDTQYF
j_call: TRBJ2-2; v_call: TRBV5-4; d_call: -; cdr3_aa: CASSTEAGYAGELFF
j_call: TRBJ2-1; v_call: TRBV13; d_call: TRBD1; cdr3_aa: CASSRWGDRHNEQFF
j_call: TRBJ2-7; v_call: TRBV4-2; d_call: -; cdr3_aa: CASSWTDGLAYEQYF
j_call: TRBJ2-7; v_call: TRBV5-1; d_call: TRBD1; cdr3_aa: CASSSGTGVHEQYF
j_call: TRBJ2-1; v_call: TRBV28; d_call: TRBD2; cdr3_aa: CASQVGGNYNEQFF
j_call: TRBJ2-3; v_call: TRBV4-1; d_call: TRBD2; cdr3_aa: CASSRISGTSTDTQYF
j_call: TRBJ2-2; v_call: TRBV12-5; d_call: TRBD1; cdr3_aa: CASGLAGTGRSGELFF
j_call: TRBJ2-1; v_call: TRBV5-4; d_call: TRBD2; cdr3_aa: CASSLSSLAGGANEQFF
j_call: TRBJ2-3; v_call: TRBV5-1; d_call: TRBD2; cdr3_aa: CASSSGTSGGRTDTQYF
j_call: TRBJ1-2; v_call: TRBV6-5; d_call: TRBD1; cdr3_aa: CASSYSETGTDGYTF
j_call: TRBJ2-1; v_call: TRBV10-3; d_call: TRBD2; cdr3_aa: CAISRLADNEQFF
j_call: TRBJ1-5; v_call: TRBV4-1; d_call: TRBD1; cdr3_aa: CASSRDTGANQPQHF
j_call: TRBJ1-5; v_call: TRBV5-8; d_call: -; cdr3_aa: CASSQTRGDPSNQPQHF
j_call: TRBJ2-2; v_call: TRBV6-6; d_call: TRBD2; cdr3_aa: CASSYTSGGTGELFF
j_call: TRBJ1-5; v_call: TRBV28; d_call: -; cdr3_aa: CASSETGIDSNQPQHF
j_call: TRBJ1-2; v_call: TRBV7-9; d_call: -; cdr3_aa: CASSSGSGYGYTF
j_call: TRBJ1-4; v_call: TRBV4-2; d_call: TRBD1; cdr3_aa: CASSHRTGRDEKLFF
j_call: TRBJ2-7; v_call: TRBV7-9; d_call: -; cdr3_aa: CASSLVGRSNSYEQYF
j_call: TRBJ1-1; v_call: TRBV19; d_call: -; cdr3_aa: CASSIAGDGDTEAFF